This T cell receptor beta chain was retrieved from a study of blood T cell repertoires in COVID-19. Study-wide background: Acute-phase and convalescent COVID-19 samples originated in the United States, Italy and Spain. Sources were T cells, B-cell-depleted T cells, or PBMCs; the material itself was cDNA or gDNA.

In the original processing: By means of reference gene primer amplification, nucleated cell counts were estimated. TCRdb's copy holds only in-frame clones and misses some; the assay was immunoSEQ multiplex PCR. V and J calls plus clone size are reproduced from that table; the DNA served to infer D and trimming. Of roughly 290,000 clones detected, 90% appear once; the ten largest clones hold roughly 1.5%. Everyone who took part was 18 to 89 years old, and they came from fewer than 25 US areas. Germline CDR1 and CDR2: GTSNPN and SVGIG (reference sequence). With V trimmed by 1 base and J by 6 bases, 8 bases remained unmatched. This CDR3 comprises 14 residues.

The J gene is TRBJ1-1, the V gene TRBV30; 7 positions agree with TRBD1. This clonotype originated in a woman between 18 and 29 years old with acute COVID-19. Material for sequencing was PBMCs or T cells enriched from blood (not recorded which). CDR3 sequence reads: CAWSANTGTAEAFF. The DNA of the CDR3 is TGTGCCTGGAGTGCCAATACCGGGACAGCTGAAGCTTTCTTT.